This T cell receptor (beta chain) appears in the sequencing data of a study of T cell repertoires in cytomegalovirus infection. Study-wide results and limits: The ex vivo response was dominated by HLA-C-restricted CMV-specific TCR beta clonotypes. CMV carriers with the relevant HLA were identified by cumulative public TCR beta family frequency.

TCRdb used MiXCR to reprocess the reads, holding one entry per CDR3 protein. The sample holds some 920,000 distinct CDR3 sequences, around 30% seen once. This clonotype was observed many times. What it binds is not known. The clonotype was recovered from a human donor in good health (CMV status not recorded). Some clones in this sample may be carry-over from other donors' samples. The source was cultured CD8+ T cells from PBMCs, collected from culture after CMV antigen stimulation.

CDR3 bases: TGTGCCAGCAGGACCGACTTTAGCGGGGGTGGTTACGAGCAGTACTTC. Encoded protein: CASRTDFSGGGYEQYF. This chain connects TRBV12-3 or TRBV12-4 to TRBJ2-7, with 9 bases identical to TRBD2. V lost 6 bases, J lost 4 bases, and 13 bases stayed unmatched. CDR3 length: 16 amino acids.